A single sample is the source of the 29 T cell receptor beta chains below, sequenced in a study of T cell responses to AZD1222 COVID-19 vaccine. Clones were read by immunoSEQ multiplex PCR, and TCRdb kept only the in-frame ones, dropping some. The sample yields 85,000 to 100,000 clones, approximately 78% seen once. The sequencing used peripheral blood, collected on day 0 of AZD1222 vaccination. The receptors originated from an adult in good health.

This chain links TRBV3-1 (or the pseudogene TRBV3-2) with TRBJ1-2, with D unclear. CDR1 and CDR2 from the germline V gene are LGHDT and YNNKEL (reference sequence). The CDR3 extends over 15 amino acids. The V gene lost 0 bases and the J gene lost 7 bases, with 15 bases spanning the gap. The CDR3 nucleotides read TGTGCCAGCAGCCAAGATCTCGGCGGAGGAGCTGGCTACACCTTC. Protein sequence: CASSQDLGGGAGYTF.

This clone has just a few counts. The chain joins TRBV3-1 (or the pseudogene TRBV3-2) to TRBJ2-7; 14 nucleotides align to TRBD2. CDR1 and CDR2 (germline): LGHDT, YNNKEL (reference sequence). The junction had 4 bases not matched to a gene; V was cut back by 4 bases and J by 5 bases. The CDR3 has 15 residues. The CDR3 is CASSPGLAGVNEQYF. The CDR3 DNA is TGTGCCAGCAGCCCGGGACTAGCGGGAGTCAACGAGCAGTACTTC.

The sample holds a few counts of this clone. The chain joins TRBV7-2 to TRBJ1-1; D is ambiguous. The CDR3 extends over 12 amino acids. Germline assignment: CDR1 SGHTA and CDR2 FQGNSA. V was trimmed by 6 bases and J by 1 base, leaving 6 bases between them. The DNA of the CDR3 is TGTGCCAGCAGTTCTCAGAACACTGAAGCTTTCTTT. Translated, it gives CASSSQNTEAFF.

The chain is built from TRBV19 and TRBJ2-7; the match to TRBD1 covers 9 bases. This CDR3 comprises 14 residues. J lost 3 bases, V lost 6 bases, and 6 bases had no gene match. Germline CDR1 reads LNHDA; CDR2 reads SQIVND (reference sequence). CDR3 sequence: CASSTGTGFYEQYF. The CDR3 DNA reads as TGTGCCAGTAGCACCGGGACAGGGTTCTACGAGCAGTACTTC.

The CDR3 loop is CASSPRAGMEYF. CDR3 in DNA: TGTGCCAGCTCACCACGGGCCGGCATGGAGTATTTT. This chain links TRBV18 with TRBJ2-3, with D hard to call. Looked up from germline, CDR1 is KGHSH and CDR2 is LQKENI. Deletions cut 1 base from V and 13 bases from J, with 12 bases between. This CDR3 has 12 amino acids.

The chain couples TRBV5-1 to TRBJ2-6, with D possibly TRBD2 on 5 matching bases. From germline, CDR1 is SGHRS and CDR2 YFSETQ. This CDR3 has 15 residues. Trimming pared 1 base from V and 2 bases from J, leaving 7 bases between. In nucleotides, the CDR3 is TGCGCCAGCAGCTTGAGGGAGACTGGGGCCAACGTCCTGACTTTC. Its protein is CASSLRETGANVLTF. The full variable domain, its missing parts supplied by reference TRBV5-1 and TRBJ2-6, is KAGVTQTPRYLIKTRGQQVTLSCSPISGHRSVSWYQQTPGQGLQFLFEYFSETQRNKGNFPGRFSGRQFSNSRSEMNVSTLELGDSALYLCASSLRETGANVLTFGAGSRLTVL.

The chain uses TRBV7-2 and TRBJ2-1, with D unresolved. Germline V gene sequence: CDR1 SGHTA, CDR2 FQGNSA. The V gene lost 5 bases and the J gene lost 0 bases, with 11 bases spanning the gap. The CDR3 has 15 residues. The CDR3 loop reads CASSPRRTSYNEQFF. Here the CDR3 DNA reads TGTGCCAGCAGCCCGCGAAGAACCTCCTACAATGAGCAGTTCTTC.

This clone was recorded a few times. The chain joins TRBV7-8 to TRBJ1-5, with 8 bases aligning to TRBD1. Per the germline V gene, CDR1 is SGHVS and CDR2 is FQNEAQ. The CDR3 extends over 17 amino acids. V dropped 5 bases and J dropped 6; count of bases not matched to a gene: 15. The CDR3 DNA follows: TGTGCCAGCAGCCAAGAAGAGGCAGGGGGCTCCTCTCAGCCCCAGCATTTT. Translating it yields CASSQEEAGGSSQPQHF. The full variable domain, its missing parts supplied by reference TRBV7-8 and TRBJ1-5, is GAGVSQSPRYKVAKRGQDVALRCDPISGHVSLFWYQQALGQGPEFLTYFQNEAQLDKSGLPSDRFFAERPEGSVSTLKIQRTQQEDSAVYLCASSQEEAGGSSQPQHFGDGTRLSIL.

In its sample, this clone was seen once. This chain connects TRBV5-1 to TRBJ1-6; D possibly corresponds to TRBD1 (5 bases). The V end lost 2 bases, the J end lost 10 bases, and 16 bases lay between the germline ends. Germline V gives CDR1 SGHRS, CDR2 YFSETQ. CDR3 length: 15 amino acids. The CDR3 DNA reads as TGCGCCAGCAGCTTTTTATGGGAGGGGAGCTCACCCCTCCACTTT. Protein: CASSFLWEGSSPLHF.

The chain couples TRBV27 to TRBJ1-5; D possibly corresponds to TRBD1 (5 bases). The CDR3 has 15 amino acids. V was cut by 2 bases and J by 2 bases, with 10 bases left in between. Germline loops: CDR1 MNHEY, CDR2 SMNVEV (reference sequence). The CDR3 region is CASSLEGFGNQPQHF. The CDR3 nucleotides read TGTGCCAGCAGTTTAGAGGGGTTCGGCAATCAGCCCCAGCATTTT.

The DNA of the CDR3 is TGTGCCATCAGTGAGAAGGCGGGGACTAGCACAGATACGCAGTATTTT. This sequence encodes CAISEKAGTSTDTQYF. This rearrangement joins TRBV10-3 to TRBJ2-3, with D tentatively TRBD2 (6 bases). The CDR3 runs to 16 residues. Deletions cut 2 bases from V and 0 bases from J, with 12 bases between. CDR1 and CDR2 (germline): ENHRY, SYGVKD.

This clone was found a few times. The chain combines TRBV11-2 with TRBJ2-7, with 7 bases fitting TRBD2. Unmatched junction bases numbered 13, after V lost 5 bases and J lost 6 bases. CDR1 and CDR2 (germline): SGHAT, FQNNGV. This CDR3 has 15 residues. CDR3 residues: CASSRNGRELGEQYF. The CDR3 region has the DNA TGTGCCAGCAGCCGTAATGGGCGGGAGCTCGGCGAGCAGTACTTC.

The CDR3 DNA sequence: TGTGCCAGCAGCCCCTTCGGTAACTATGGCTACACCTTC. Its translation: CASSPFGNYGYTF. This sequence joins TRBV14 and TRBJ1-2; D is uncertain. The V and J ends lost 4 bases and 1 base respectively, with 7 bases between them. Germline V gene lookup returns CDR1 SGHDN and CDR2 FVKESK. CDR3 length: 13 amino acids.

The rearrangement uses TRBV28 and TRBJ2-4, with D possibly called TRBD1 or TRBD2 (6 bases each). Germline V gives CDR1 MDHEN, CDR2 SYDVKM. There are 18 residues in the CDR3. V was trimmed by 5 bases and J by 5 bases, leaving 25 bases between them. Written as DNA, the CDR3 is TGTGCCAGCAGTGCTCGGACAGATAGCTTCGGGGGCCAAAACATTCAGTACTTC. Residues: CASSARTDSFGGQNIQYF.

The V and J genes are TRBV7-9 and TRBJ1-1, with no clear D. The V gene's germline CDR1 is SEHNR and CDR2 FQNEAQ (reference sequence). Trimming shortened V by 5 bases and J by 8 bases, and 9 bases separated the two germline ends. The CDR3 runs to 11 residues. CDR3 amino acids: CASSPPAEAFF. In DNA form, the CDR3 reads TGTGCCAGCAGCCCTCCCGCAGAAGCTTTCTTT.

The sample holds a few counts of this clone. V and J are TRBV28 and TRBJ2-7; 9 bases map to TRBD2. The germline CDR1 and CDR2 sequences are MDHEN and SYDVKM. V gave up 3 bases and J gave up 11 bases; unmatched junction bases: 5. The CDR3 is 12 amino acids. The CDR3 loop reads CASSLSASGKYF. The CDR3 DNA is TGTGCCAGCAGTTTGTCGGCTAGCGGGAAGTACTTC.

The CDR3 bases are TGTGCCAGCAGCCAAGATCCTCAAAGCGGGGTGCAGTTCTTC. It encodes CASSQDPQSGVQFF. The chain combines TRBV3-1 (or the pseudogene TRBV3-2) with TRBJ2-1, with 7 bases that match TRBD2. Germline values: CDR1 LGHDT, CDR2 YNNKEL (reference sequence). Trimming took 0 bases from V and 12 from J; bases not matched to a gene: 8. The CDR3 covers 14 residues.

V gene TRBV7-9 combines with J gene TRBJ2-7; maybe TRBD2 (6 bases). Germline-derived CDR1 and CDR2 are SEHNR and FQNEAQ (reference sequence). V lost 6 bases and J lost 2, with 11 bases in between. This CDR3 contains 13 residues. As DNA, the CDR3 is TGTGCCAGCAGTTCCGGGGGTACCTACGAGCAGTACTTC. This codes for CASSSGGTYEQYF.

The rearrangement links TRBV5-1 to TRBJ1-1, with 7 bases matching TRBD1. CDR3 length: 15 amino acids. The V gene's germline CDR1 is SGHRS and CDR2 YFSETQ. Trimming at V came to 4 bases and at J to 4 bases, leaving 10 bases not matched to a gene. Written as DNA, the CDR3 is TGCGCCAGCAGCGTAAGACAGGGCGCCTTCACTGAAGCTTTCTTT. This gives the protein CASSVRQGAFTEAFF. Using reference TRBV5-1 and TRBJ1-1 for the parts outside the CDR3, the full variable domain is KAGVTQTPRYLIKTRGQQVTLSCSPISGHRSVSWYQQTPGQGLQFLFEYFSETQRNKGNFPGRFSGRQFSNSRSEMNVSTLELGDSALYLCASSVRQGAFTEAFFGQGTRLTVV.

This clone was observed a handful of times. Other DNA sequences from this sample encode an identical CDR3 as well. CDR3 DNA sequence: TGTGCCAGCAGCTTCGGGACAGGGGGTTATAATGAGCAGTTCTTC. Translation gives CASSFGTGGYNEQFF. The chain is built from TRBV7-9 and TRBJ2-1; 11 bases line up with TRBD1. CDR3 length: 15 amino acids. V gave up 3 bases and J gave up 7 bases; unmatched junction bases: 5. The germline gives CDR1 SEHNR, CDR2 FQNEAQ (reference sequence).

V and J are TRBV6-5 and TRBJ1-5, with D unclear. Per the germline V gene, CDR1 is MNHEY and CDR2 is SVGAGI. The CDR3 sequence is 15 residues long. The V gene lost 2 bases and the J gene lost 0 bases, with 8 bases spanning the gap. In DNA, the CDR3 is TGTGCCAGCAGTTACGTTTCGGGTAGCAATCAGCCCCAGCATTTT. The encoded protein is CASSYVSGSNQPQHF.

The genes are TRBV28 and TRBJ1-5; D is possibly TRBD1 (6 bases). The CDR3 has 14 residues. The V end lost 4 bases, the J end lost 6 bases, and 13 bases lay between the germline ends. Germline V gene lookup returns CDR1 MDHEN and CDR2 SYDVKM. CDR3 protein: CASSYGGGGQPQHF. The DNA of the CDR3 is TGTGCCAGCAGTTATGGGGGGGGCGGTCAGCCCCAGCATTTT.

The gene calls are TRBV7-2 and TRBJ2-2; 11 nucleotides match TRBD2. The CDR3 length is 17 residues. Germline V gives CDR1 SGHTA, CDR2 FQGNSA. Trimming removed 5 bases from V and 4 bases from J; junction bases left unmatched: 9. The CDR3 loop is CASSRYTSGSGTGELFF. CDR3 nucleotides: TGTGCCAGCAGCCGCTATACTAGCGGGAGTGGCACCGGGGAGCTGTTTTTT.

This clone was seen a single time. This chain joins TRBV9 and TRBJ1-1; no definite D call. CDR3 length equals 15 residues. Germline CDR1 SGDLS, CDR2 YYNGEE. The V end lost 4 bases, the J end lost 1 base, and 14 bases lay between the germline ends. The CDR3 loop reads CASSSTPLTNTEAFF. CDR3 in DNA: TGTGCCAGCAGCTCTACGCCACTAACGAACACTGAAGCTTTCTTT.

The rearrangement links TRBV7-9 to TRBJ1-2; possible D gene TRBD1, 5 bases. The V end lost 5 bases, the J end lost 4 bases, and 11 bases lay between the germline ends. The CDR3 has 13 amino acids. CDR1 is SEHNR and CDR2 is FQNEAQ in the germline V gene (reference sequence). This CDR3 is CASSPTARYGYTF. CDR3 nucleotides: TGTGCCAGCAGCCCGACAGCGCGCTATGGCTACACCTTC.

This chain links TRBV5-1 with TRBJ1-4; 10 bases are shared with TRBD1. V lost 4 bases to trimming and J lost 3 bases; unmatched junction nucleotides: 3. This CDR3 is 15 amino acids long. CDR1 is SGHRS and CDR2 is YFSETQ in the germline V gene. CDR3 nucleotides: TGCGCCAGCAGCAGGGGGACAGGGGCTAATGAAAAACTGTTTTTT. Protein: CASSRGTGANEKLFF.

The CDR3 loop reads CASRQGTNTEAFF. CDR3 DNA sequence: TGTGCCAGCAGACAGGGAACGAACACTGAAGCTTTCTTT. The rearrangement uses TRBV6-5 and TRBJ1-1; D might be TRBD1 (6 bases). Germline CDR1 MNHEY, CDR2 SVGAGI. The CDR3 sequence is 13 residues long. Trimming took 6 bases from V and 1 from J, leaving 9 bases between them.

CDR3 residues: CASSLDGAGELFF. The CDR3 DNA is TGTGCCAGCAGTCTCGACGGGGCCGGGGAGCTGTTTTTT. The chain combines TRBV6-4 with TRBJ2-2; perhaps TRBD2 as D (5 bases). V was trimmed by 5 bases and J by 6 bases, leaving 10 bases between them. CDR1 MRHNA and CDR2 SNTAGT come from the germline V gene. This CDR3 has 13 residues.

The V and J genes are TRBV30 and TRBJ2-5; 10 positions agree with TRBD1. V lost 2 bases to trimming and J lost 2 bases; unmatched junction nucleotides: 5. Germline V gene lookup returns CDR1 GTSNPN and CDR2 SVGIG (reference sequence). The CDR3 sequence is 15 residues long. CDR3 nucleotides: TGTGCCTGGAGTAGAGGGACAGGGGCGCAAGAGACCCAGTACTTC. This encodes CAWSRGTGAQETQYF. Full variable domain (remainder filled in from reference TRBV30 and TRBJ2-5): SQTIHQWPATLVQPVGSPLSLECTVEGTSNPNLYWYRQAAGRGLQLLFYSVGIGQISSEVPQNLSASRPQDRQFILSSKKLLLSDSGFYLCAWSRGTGAQETQYFGPGTRLLVL.